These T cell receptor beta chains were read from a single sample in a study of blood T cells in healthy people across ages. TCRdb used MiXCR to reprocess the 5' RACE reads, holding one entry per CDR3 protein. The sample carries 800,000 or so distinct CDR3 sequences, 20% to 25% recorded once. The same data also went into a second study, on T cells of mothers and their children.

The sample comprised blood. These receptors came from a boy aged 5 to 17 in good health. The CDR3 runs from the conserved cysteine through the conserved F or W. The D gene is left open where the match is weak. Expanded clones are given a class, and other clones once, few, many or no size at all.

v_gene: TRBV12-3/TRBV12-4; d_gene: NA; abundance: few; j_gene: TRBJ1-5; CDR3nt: TGTGCCAGCAGTTATGAGGGGGGCAATAGCAATCAGCCCCAGCATTTT; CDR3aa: CASSYEGGNSNQPQHF
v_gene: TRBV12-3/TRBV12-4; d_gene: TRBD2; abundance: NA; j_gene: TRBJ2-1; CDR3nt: TGTGCCAGCAGAGGAAGCGGGAGTATCGATGAGCAGTTCTTC; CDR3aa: CASRGSGSIDEQFF
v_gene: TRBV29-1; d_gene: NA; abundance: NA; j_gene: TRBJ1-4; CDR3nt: TGCAGCGGGTGGGGAGGAGATGAAAAACTGTTTTTT; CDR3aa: CSGWGGDEKLFF
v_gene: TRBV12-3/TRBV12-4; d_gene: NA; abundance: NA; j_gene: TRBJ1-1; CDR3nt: TGTGCCAGCAGTACCGGGACATTGAACACTGAAGCTTTCTTT; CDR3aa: CASSTGTLNTEAFF
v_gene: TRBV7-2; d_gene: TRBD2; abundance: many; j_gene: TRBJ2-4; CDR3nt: TGTGCCAGCAGCTTTACTAGCGGGGCTAAAAACATTCAGTACTTC; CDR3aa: CASSFTSGAKNIQYF
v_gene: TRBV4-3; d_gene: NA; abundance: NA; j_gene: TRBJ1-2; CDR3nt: TGCGCCAGCAGCCAGTTGGAAGGCTATGGCTACACCTTC; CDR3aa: CASSQLEGYGYTF
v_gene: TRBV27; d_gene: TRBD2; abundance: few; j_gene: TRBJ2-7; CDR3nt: TGTGCCAGCTGTACTAGCGGGAGGACGGGCGAGCAGTACTTC; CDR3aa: CASCTSGRTGEQYF
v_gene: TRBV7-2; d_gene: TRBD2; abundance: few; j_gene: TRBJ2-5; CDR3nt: TGTGCCAGCAGCTTAGCGGTGACCGGGAGGGAGACCCAGTACTTC; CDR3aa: CASSLAVTGRETQYF
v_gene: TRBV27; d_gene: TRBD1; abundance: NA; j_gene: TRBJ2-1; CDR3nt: TGTGCCAGCAGTCCCGGGACAGGGGGCCTCAATGAGCAGTTCTTC; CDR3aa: CASSPGTGGLNEQFF
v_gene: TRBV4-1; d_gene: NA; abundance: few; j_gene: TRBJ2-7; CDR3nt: TGCGCCAGCAGCCAAGGAGGGGGGGCGAGGGAGCAGTACTTC; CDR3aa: CASSQGGGAREQYF
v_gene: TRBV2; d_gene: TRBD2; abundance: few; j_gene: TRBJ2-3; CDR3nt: TGTGCCAGCAGTTCGCTAGCGGGAGTGGATACGCAGTATTTT; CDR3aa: CASSSLAGVDTQYF
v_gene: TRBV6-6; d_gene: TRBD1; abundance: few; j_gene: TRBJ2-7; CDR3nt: TGTGCCAGCGCTACTCGGGACAGGGGCTCCTACGAGCAGTACTTC; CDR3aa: CASATRDRGSYEQYF
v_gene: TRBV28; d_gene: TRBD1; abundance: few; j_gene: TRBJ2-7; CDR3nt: TGTGCCAGCAGTTTATTGGACAGGGGGAGGTACGAGCAGTACTTC; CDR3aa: CASSLLDRGRYEQYF
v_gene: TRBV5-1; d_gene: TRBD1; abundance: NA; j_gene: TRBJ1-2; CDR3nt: TGCGCCAGCAGCCGGTTCGGGACAGGGGTGGACTATGGCTACACCTTC; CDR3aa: CASSRFGTGVDYGYTF
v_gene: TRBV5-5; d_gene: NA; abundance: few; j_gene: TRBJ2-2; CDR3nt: TGTGCCAGCAGCTTGGCCAAATACACCGGGGAGCTGTTTTTT; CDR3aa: CASSLAKYTGELFF
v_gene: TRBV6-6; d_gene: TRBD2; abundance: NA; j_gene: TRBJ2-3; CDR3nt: TGTGCCAGCGCGGGGGGGGGCACAGATACGCAGTATTTT; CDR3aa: CASAGGGTDTQYF
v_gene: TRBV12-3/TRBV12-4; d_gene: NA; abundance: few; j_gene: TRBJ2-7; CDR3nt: TGTGCCAGCAGTTGGGCAGGGTTGTCCTACGAGCAGTACTTC; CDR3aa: CASSWAGLSYEQYF
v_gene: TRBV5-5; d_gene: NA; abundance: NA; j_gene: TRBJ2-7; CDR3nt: TGTGCCAGCAGGGACACCCCGAACTACGAGCAGTACTTC; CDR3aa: CASRDTPNYEQYF
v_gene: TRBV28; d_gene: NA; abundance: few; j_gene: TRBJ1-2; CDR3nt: TGTGCCAGCACTCCAAGCGGGGCGCTGGACTATGGCTACACCTTC; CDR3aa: CASTPSGALDYGYTF
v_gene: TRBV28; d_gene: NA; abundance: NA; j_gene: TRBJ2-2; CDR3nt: TGTGCCAGCAGTTTATTTCGTCGGGGGAAGCAACAGAACACCGGGGAGCTGTTTTTT; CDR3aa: CASSLFRRGKQQNTGELFF
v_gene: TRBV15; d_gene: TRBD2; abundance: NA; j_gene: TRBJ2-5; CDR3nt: TGTGCCACCAGCACGGGACTAGCGGGGGCCATCCAAGAGACCCAGTACTTC; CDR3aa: CATSTGLAGAIQETQYF
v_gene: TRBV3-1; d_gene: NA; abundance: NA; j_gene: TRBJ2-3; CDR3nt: TGTGCCAGCAGCCGCCACACAGATACGCAGTATTTT; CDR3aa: CASSRHTDTQYF
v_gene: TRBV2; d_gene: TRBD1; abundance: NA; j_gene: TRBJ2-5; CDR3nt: TGTGCCAGCAGTGAGGGACAGGGGGCTCGAGAGACCCAGTACTTC; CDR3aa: CASSEGQGARETQYF